Listed here are 5 T cell receptor beta chains from one sample, sequenced in a study of T cells after yellow fever vaccination. TCRdb re-derived calls from the 5' RACE reads in MiXCR, one entry per CDR3 protein. In the table there are some 420,000 distinct CDR3 sequences, over 15% of which are singletons. The specimen comprised PBMCs, sampled before the yellow fever booster vaccination. These receptors were obtained from a man between 18 and 29 years old who received the YFV17D yellow fever vaccine.

V gene TRBV20-1 combines with J gene TRBJ2-7; no clear D gene. The V gene lost 5 bases and the J gene lost 4 bases, with 21 bases spanning the gap. There are 15 residues in the CDR3. CDR1 and CDR2 (germline): DFQATT, SNEGSKA (reference sequence). The CDR3 nucleotides are TGCAGTGCTGCCCTCCCCTCTCTTGGGTCGTACGAGCAGTACTTC. The encoded protein is CSAALPSLGSYEQYF.

The chain joins TRBV7-2 to TRBJ2-3; the D gene is possibly TRBD2 (6 bases). Germline V gene sequence: CDR1 SGHTA, CDR2 FQGNSA. The CDR3 spans 14 residues. Trimming pared 5 bases from V and 6 bases from J, leaving 15 bases between. CDR3 region: CASSPELGRDTQYF. For the CDR3, the DNA is TGTGCCAGCAGCCCTGAATTGGGGAGGGATACGCAGTATTTT. Based on the CDR3 plus reference TRBV7-2 and TRBJ2-3, the full variable domain is GAGVSQSPSNKVTEKGKDVELRCDPISGHTALYWYRQSLGQGLEFLIYFQGNSAPDKSGLPSDRFSAERTGGSVSTLTIQRTQQEDSAVYLCASSPELGRDTQYFGPGTRLTVL.

This clonotype was seen more than once but under ten times. J is TRBJ2-3 and V is TRBV20-1, with 12 nucleotides matching TRBD2. V was clipped by 4 bases and J by 5 bases; unmatched bases: 10. Per the germline V gene, CDR1 is DFQATT and CDR2 is SNEGSKA (reference sequence). This CDR3 contains 16 residues. The CDR3 DNA reads as TGCAGTGCTAACCCGGCTAGCGGGGGGGCGGGAGATACGCAGTATTTT. It specifies CSANPASGGAGDTQYF.

The J gene is TRBJ1-4, the V gene TRBV5-1; D is perhaps TRBD1 (5 bases). CDR3 size: 16 residues. The V end lost 0 bases, the J end lost 0 bases, and 9 bases lay between the germline ends. Germline assignment: CDR1 SGHRS and CDR2 YFSETQ. The CDR3 loop reads CASSLAGGTTNEKLFF. CDR3 sequence (DNA): TGCGCCAGCAGCTTGGCCGGGGGTACAACTAATGAAAAACTGTTTTTT.

V usage is TRBV20-1 and J usage is TRBJ1-1; a weak D match, TRBD1 (6 bases). V lost 3 bases, J lost 4 bases, and 18 bases lay in between. CDR3 length: 15 residues. CDR1 is DFQATT, CDR2 SNEGSKA, per germline (reference sequence). CDR3 DNA: TGCAGTGCTAGTCGCGTCGGGGGGGCGGCCACTGAAGCTTTCTTT. It yields the protein CSASRVGGAATEAFF.